Following are 20 T cell receptor beta chains from one sample sequenced in a study of T cell repertoires in cytomegalovirus infection. TCRdb recomputed calls from the reads with MiXCR, one row per CDR3 protein. Of around 740,000 distinct CDR3 sequences detected, 35% to 45% appear once; the ten largest clones hold under 3%. Sequencing used PBMCs. The receptors originated from a human donor in good health (CMV status not recorded). Some clones in this sample may be carry-over from other donors' samples.

V is TRBV20-1 and J is TRBJ1-1; TRBD1 might be the D (5 bases). V was cut by 3 bases and J by 4 bases, with 21 bases left in between. The length of the CDR3 is 16 residues. Germline V gives CDR1 DFQATT, CDR2 SNEGSKA (reference sequence). The CDR3 loop reads CSARGLVSERGTEAFF. The CDR3 coding sequence is TGCAGTGCTAGGGGCCTGGTATCCGAAAGGGGCACTGAAGCTTTCTTT.

This clonotype was counted ten times or more. V gene TRBV7-6 combines with J gene TRBJ2-3; 8 positions match TRBD2. The V and J ends lost 3 bases and 2 bases, in that order; junction bases with no gene match: 1. The CDR3 totals 14 residues. Germline V gives CDR1 SGHVS, CDR2 FNYEAQ. The CDR3 sequence: CASSFSGATDTQYF. The CDR3 coding sequence is TGTGCCAGCAGCTTTAGCGGGGCCACAGATACGCAGTATTTT.

In this sample, this clonotype turned up many times. This CDR3 reads CASSLTSGRNNEQFF. CDR3 sequence (DNA): TGTGCCAGCAGCCTAACTAGCGGGAGGAACAATGAGCAGTTCTTC. The chain couples TRBV28 to TRBJ2-1; TRBD2 agrees at 12 bases. J was trimmed by 5 bases and V by 6 bases; bases with no gene match: 5. The CDR3 loop spans 15 amino acids. Germline CDR1 and CDR2: MDHEN and SYDVKM.

This clonotype was seen just once. This chain joins TRBV27 and TRBJ2-7; TRBD1 matches 7 bases. CDR3 length: 14 residues. The germline CDR1 and CDR2 sequences are MNHEY and SMNVEV (reference sequence). V shed 8 bases and J 5 bases; nucleotides not matched to a gene: 12. As DNA, the CDR3 is TGTGCCAGCGCGCCCGACAGGGTGTCTCACGAGCAGTACTTC. Its protein is CASAPDRVSHEQYF.

This clonotype was seen more than once but under ten times. The V and J genes are TRBV7-2 and TRBJ1-2; perhaps TRBD1 as D (5 bases). Germline V CDR1 and CDR2: SGHTA, FQGNSA. CDR3 length equals 12 residues. The germline V and J ends were trimmed by 8 bases and 2 bases, with 9 bases remaining between them. As DNA, the CDR3 is TGTGCCAGCGGGGGTTCGAACTATGGCTACACCTTC. Translated, it gives CASGGSNYGYTF. Complete variable domain (other parts from reference TRBV7-2 and TRBJ1-2): GAGVSQSPSNKVTEKGKDVELRCDPISGHTALYWYRQSLGQGLEFLIYFQGNSAPDKSGLPSDRFSAERTGGSVSTLTIQRTQQEDSAVYLCASGGSNYGYTFGSGTRLTVV.

The rearrangement uses TRBV20-1 and TRBJ1-1; D is unclear. Trimming left V 1 base short and J 3 bases short, with 6 bases between. The CDR3 contains 12 residues. Germline V lookup: CDR1 DFQATT, CDR2 SNEGSKA (reference sequence). This chain's CDR3 is CSARGGDTEAFF. CDR3 DNA sequence: TGCAGTGCTAGAGGGGGAGACACTGAAGCTTTCTTT.

Many counts were recorded for this clonotype. The rearrangement uses TRBV7-2 and TRBJ2-5; D remains ambiguous. Germline V gene sequence: CDR1 SGHTA, CDR2 FQGNSA. The V end was cut by 1 base, the J end by 3 bases, with 9 bases between. This CDR3 spans 14 amino acids. CDR3 nucleotides: TGTGCCAGCAGCTTAGTGCCCTGGGAAGAGACCCAGTACTTC. It specifies CASSLVPWEETQYF.

This clonotype occurred a few times. The rearrangement uses TRBV4-1 and TRBJ2-5; the D is unclear. The CDR3 spans 14 residues. Germline V CDR1 and CDR2: MGHRA, YSYEKL. Trimming removed 1 base from V and 4 bases from J, with 10 bases in between. CDR3 nucleotide sequence: TGCGCCAGCAGCCAAGCAGGAAGGAGAGAGACCCAGTACTTC. Its protein is CASSQAGRRETQYF.

As to this clonotype: A much larger clone differs by one base, so this may be a read error. This CDR3 fails to terminate in the conserved phenylalanine or tryptophan, so it likely reflects a read error. The rearrangement uses TRBV7-6 and TRBJ2-3, with 16 bases lining up with TRBD2. Germline V gene sequence: CDR1 SGHVS, CDR2 FNYEAQ. The CDR3 totals 20 residues. V dropped 5 bases and J dropped 2; count of bases not matched to a gene: 13. The DNA of the CDR3 is TGTGCCAGCAGCGCAAAACTTCCGGGACTAGCGGGGGGGAACACAGATACGCAGTATTTG. This translates into CASSAKLPGLAGGNTDTQYL.

This chain joins TRBV12-3 or TRBV12-4 and TRBJ2-1; 7 nucleotides agree with TRBD1. The V segment lost 5 bases and the J segment 8 bases; nucleotides outside the gene matches: 6. There are 13 residues in the CDR3. CDR3 nucleotides: TGTGCCAGCAGTGTGACAGGGTTCCATGAGCAGTTCTTC. Residues: CASSVTGFHEQFF.

This chain uses TRBV25-1 with TRBJ2-7; weak D call: TRBD1 (6 bases). V lost 8 bases and J lost 3, with 14 bases in between. This CDR3 spans 13 amino acids. CDR1 MGHDK and CDR2 SYGVNS come from the germline V gene. CDR3 protein: CASSGQLNYEQYF. As DNA, the CDR3 is TGTGCCAGCTCCGGACAGCTCAACTACGAGCAGTACTTC.

This clonotype was observed a single time. This rearrangement joins TRBV6-2 or TRBV6-3 to TRBJ1-5; D not certain. This CDR3 comprises 18 residues. Germline lookup yields CDR1 MNHEY and CDR2 SVGEGT. Trimming pared 2 bases from V and 0 bases from J, leaving 17 bases between. CDR3 nucleotide sequence: TGTGCCAGCAGTTACCGTTGGGATAGCCTGAATAGCAATCAGCCCCAGCATTTT. Translated: CASSYRWDSLNSNQPQHF.

The chain employs TRBV2 and TRBJ2-5, with D perhaps matching TRBD2 (6 bases). The germline V and J ends were trimmed by 6 bases and 4 bases, with 15 bases remaining between them. The CDR3 is made up of 14 amino acids. From germline, CDR1 is SNHLY and CDR2 FYNNEI. The DNA of the CDR3 is TGTGCCAGCAGAGCCGGGGAGGCAAGAGAGACCCAGTACTTC. It is translated as CASRAGEARETQYF.

The chain carries TRBV27 and TRBJ2-3; maybe TRBD2 (5 bases). The CDR3 runs 14 residues. V dropped 3 bases and J dropped 0 bases, with 7 bases sitting between them. Germline CDR1 MNHEY, CDR2 SMNVEV (reference sequence). CDR3 amino acids: CASSLERSTDTQYF. CDR3 bases: TGTGCCAGCAGTTTGGAGCGGAGCACAGATACGCAGTATTTT.

V is TRBV28 and J is TRBJ1-2; 8 nucleotides line up with TRBD1. CDR3 length equals 15 residues. V dropped 4 bases and J dropped 3; count of bases not matched to a gene: 7. Germline-derived CDR1 and CDR2 are MDHEN and SYDVKM. CDR3 sequence: CASSSTGTGDYGYTF. The CDR3 DNA reads TGTGCCAGCAGTTCCACCGGGACAGGCGACTATGGCTACACCTTC.

This clonotype was observed a handful of times. V gene TRBV6-1 combines with J gene TRBJ1-6, with D perhaps TRBD1 (6 bases). V lost 6 bases to trimming and J lost 10 bases, with 16 bases between them. The germline CDR1 and CDR2 sequences are MNHNS and SASEGT. The CDR3 spans 14 residues. CDR3: CASRPQGSRSPLHF. The CDR3 bases are TGTGCCAGCAGACCACAGGGATCAAGGTCACCCCTCCACTTT.

The rearrangement uses TRBV7-6 and TRBJ1-5; D remains ambiguous. The V end lost 5 bases, the J end lost 0 bases, and 11 bases lay between the germline ends. This CDR3 is 15 amino acids long. Germline lookup yields CDR1 SGHVS and CDR2 FNYEAQ. CDR3 coding DNA: TGTGCCAGCAGCCCGCTAGGCTATAGCAATCAGCCCCAGCATTTT. Its translation: CASSPLGYSNQPQHF.

The rearrangement uses TRBV20-1 and TRBJ1-5; D possibly corresponds to TRBD1 (6 bases). Germline values: CDR1 DFQATT, CDR2 SNEGSKA (reference sequence). V lost 3 bases, J lost 2 bases, and 11 bases lay in between. The CDR3 contains 14 residues. Here the CDR3 reads CSASGGAGNQPQHF. CDR3 DNA: TGCAGTGCTAGCGGGGGGGCCGGCAATCAGCCCCAGCATTTT.

This rearrangement joins TRBV14 to TRBJ2-7; D not resolved. The CDR3 totals 16 residues. In germline, CDR1 is SGHDN, CDR2 FVKESK. V shed 1 base and J shed 1 base, with 14 bases lying between them. This chain's CDR3 is CASSQVKGLLSYEQYF. The CDR3 DNA is TGTGCCAGCAGCCAAGTAAAGGGTCTACTGTCCTACGAGCAGTACTTC.

This clonotype has a count of ten or more. V is TRBV7-6 and J is TRBJ2-7, with 9 bases matching TRBD1. Germline loops: CDR1 SGHVS, CDR2 FNYEAQ. The CDR3 is 14 amino acids. J lost 2 bases, V lost 5 bases, and 4 bases had no gene match. The CDR3 nucleotides are TGTGCCAGCAGCCAGGGGACAGGGCCCTACGAGCAGTACTTC. It codes for CASSQGTGPYEQYF.